The next 24 T cell receptor beta chains were all read from a single sample in a study of blood T cell repertoires in COVID-19. Data came from immunoSEQ multiplex PCR; TCRdb stores just in-frame clones and leaves some out. The sample carries about 170,000 clones, about 88% recorded once. Sequenced input: peripheral blood. Receptors originate from a man aged 55 to 70 with acute or convalescent COVID-19.

The chain employs TRBV15 and TRBJ2-2; TRBD2 agrees at 8 bases. The CDR3 loop spans 21 amino acids. The germline gives CDR1 LNHNV, CDR2 YYDKDF (reference sequence). Trimming at V came to 0 bases and at J to 1 base, leaving 16 bases not matched to a gene. CDR3 loop: CATSRDTGGASSGLNTGELFF. In nucleotides, the CDR3 is TGTGCCACCAGCAGAGATACTGGGGGGGCCTCTAGCGGGCTGAACACCGGGGAGCTGTTTTTT.

The chain links TRBV2 to TRBJ2-7; 8 positions match TRBD1. Germline CDR1 reads SNHLY; CDR2 reads FYNNEI. Trimming took 3 bases from V and 3 from J; bases not matched to a gene: 4. The CDR3 runs 14 residues. CDR3 residues: CASSDRQGSYEQYV. CDR3 sequence (DNA): TGTGCCAGCAGTGATAGACAGGGGAGCTACGAGCAGTACGTC.

This clone has more than one count but fewer than ten. The rearrangement uses TRBV3-1 (or the pseudogene TRBV3-2) and TRBJ1-3; the D is unclear. The CDR3 spans 14 residues. Trimming stripped 4 bases from V and 4 bases from J, with 11 bases between. Per the germline V gene, CDR1 is LGHDT and CDR2 is YNNKEL (reference sequence). This CDR3 is CASSRGLGGNTIYF. As DNA, the CDR3 is TGTGCCAGCAGCCGAGGGCTAGGGGGAAACACCATATATTTT.

Details on this clone: The identical CDR3 is also encoded by other nucleotide sequences in the sample. This sequence joins TRBV12-5 and TRBJ1-1, with D possibly being TRBD1 (6 bases). Germline lookup yields CDR1 LGHNT and CDR2 FRNRAP. This CDR3 has 13 amino acids. Trimming removed 3 bases from V and 2 bases from J, with 7 bases in between. The CDR3, as DNA: TGTGCTAGTGGTTTCAGGGGTAACACTGAAGCTTTCTTT. It codes for CASGFRGNTEAFF.

The gene calls are TRBV5-6 and TRBJ2-4; D might be TRBD1 (5 bases). The V end was cut by 4 bases, the J end by 1 base, with 9 bases between. Germline V gene data show CDR1 as SGHDT and CDR2 as YYEEEE. The CDR3 has 14 amino acids. This CDR3 is CASSPPGAKNIQYF. The CDR3 bases are TGTGCCAGCAGCCCCCCAGGGGCCAAAAACATTCAGTACTTC.

The V call is TRBV19, the J call TRBJ2-7; a possible D gene is TRBD2 (6 bases). The V gene lost 3 bases and the J gene lost 7 bases, with 10 bases spanning the gap. The CDR3 has 12 amino acids. Per the germline V gene, CDR1 is LNHDA and CDR2 is SQIVND (reference sequence). CDR3 protein: CASSMGAGEQYF. For the CDR3, the DNA is TGTGCCAGTAGTATGGGAGCGGGTGAGCAGTACTTC.

The J gene is TRBJ1-2, the V gene TRBV5-1; 7 nucleotides align to TRBD1. The CDR3 loop spans 18 amino acids. The V gene's germline CDR1 is SGHRS and CDR2 YFSETQ. V lost 4 bases, J lost 0 bases, and 15 bases stayed unmatched. CDR3 bases: TGCGCCAGCAGCCCCGTTGTTGGACAGGAGGGAGCTAACTATGGCTACACCTTC. Its protein is CASSPVVGQEGANYGYTF.

The chain combines TRBV4-2 with TRBJ1-2; no clear D. The CDR3 spans 15 residues. Germline V CDR1 and CDR2: LGHNA, YNFKEQ. Trimming pared 0 bases from V and 7 bases from J, leaving 15 bases between. CDR3 in amino acids: CASSQDLGGPAGYTF. In nucleotides, the CDR3 is TGTGCCAGCAGCCAAGATCTGGGAGGGCCTGCTGGCTACACCTTC.

V gene TRBV4-2 combines with J gene TRBJ1-2; possibly TRBD1 for D (6 bases). The V gene's germline CDR1 is LGHNA and CDR2 YNFKEQ. V lost 3 bases and J 7 bases, leaving 12 bases between the germline ends. The CDR3 length is 13 residues. The CDR3 region has the DNA TGTGCCAGCAGCCACCAGGACAGTTTTGGCTACACCTTC. This encodes CASSHQDSFGYTF.

The rearrangement joins TRBV25-1 to TRBJ1-2; TRBD1 is a possible D gene (5 bases). The germline V gene has CDR1 MGHDK and CDR2 SYGVNS. There are 16 residues in the CDR3. The V end lost 2 bases, the J end lost 1 base, and 14 bases lay between the germline ends. This CDR3 reads CASSERGGTNNYGYTF. CDR3 sequence (DNA): TGTGCCAGCAGTGAACGCGGGGGGACCAATAACTATGGCTACACCTTC.

A single count supports this clone. The chain recombines TRBV30 with TRBJ1-1; D might be TRBD1 (6 bases). V gave up 3 bases and J gave up 0 bases, with 8 bases separating them. The CDR3 has 13 residues. The germline V gene has CDR1 GTSNPN and CDR2 SVGIG (reference sequence). For the CDR3, the DNA is TGTGCCTGGAGGGACAGCTTGAACACTGAAGCTTTCTTT. Its protein is CAWRDSLNTEAFF.

This chain links TRBV11-3 with TRBJ2-5, with D unresolved. The germline gives CDR1 SGHNT, CDR2 YENEEA. The CDR3 has 13 amino acids. The ends were cut back, 0 bases at V and 4 bases at J, with 6 bases in the middle. The CDR3 DNA follows: TGTGCCAGCAGCTTAGAGGCCCGAGAGACCCAGTACTTC. Translation gives CASSLEARETQYF.

The CDR3 bases are TGTGCCAGCAGTTCCACAGGTTCCGAGCAGTACTTC. It yields the protein CASSSTGSEQYF. This sequence joins TRBV6-1 and TRBJ2-7, with D possibly being TRBD1 (5 bases). CDR3 size: 12 residues. The V end was cut by 5 bases, the J end by 6 bases, with 11 bases between. Germline CDR1 and CDR2: MNHNS and SASEGT.

The chain couples TRBV7-9 to TRBJ2-1, with 8 bases lining up with TRBD2. The V and J ends lost 5 bases and 13 bases, in that order; junction bases with no gene match: 7. CDR1 is SEHNR, CDR2 FQNEAQ, per germline (reference sequence). This CDR3 region has 12 residues. The chain's CDR3 is CASSPSGLVQFF. DNA of the CDR3: TGTGCCAGCAGCCCCTCGGGACTAGTACAGTTCTTC.

This sequence joins TRBV10-3 and TRBJ2-5, with TRBD1 matching over 11 bases. J was trimmed by 4 bases and V by 0 bases; bases with no gene match: 4. This CDR3 comprises 16 residues. Germline V lookup: CDR1 ENHRY, CDR2 SYGVKD. DNA of the CDR3: TGTGCCATCAGTGAGTCGGGACAGGGGGAAGGAGAGACCCAGTACTTC. Translation gives CAISESGQGEGETQYF.

This clone has a handful of counts. This rearrangement joins TRBV30 to TRBJ1-1; perhaps TRBD1 as D (6 bases). This CDR3 is built from 14 residues. The V gene's germline CDR1 is GTSNPN and CDR2 SVGIG (reference sequence). V gave up 4 bases and J gave up 0 bases, with 12 bases separating them. The CDR3 DNA sequence: TGTGCCTGGATTAACAGGGCAATGAACACTGAAGCTTTCTTT. It yields the protein CAWINRAMNTEAFF.

Here the CDR3 DNA reads TGTGCAGCGGACAGGGTACGGTCCTACGAGCAGTACGTC. Translation gives CAADRVRSYEQYV. The chain employs TRBV2 and TRBJ2-7; 8 bases map to TRBD1. CDR1 and CDR2 (germline): SNHLY, FYNNEI. This CDR3 comprises 13 residues.

The genes are TRBV11-3 and TRBJ2-3, with D tentatively TRBD1 (6 bases). Trimming pared 4 bases from V and 0 bases from J, leaving 8 bases between. The CDR3 totals 14 residues. Germline CDR1 SGHNT, CDR2 YENEEA. The CDR3: CASSSGQSTDTQYF. In nucleotides, the CDR3 is TGTGCCAGCAGCTCCGGACAGAGCACAGATACGCAGTATTTT.

The J gene is TRBJ2-5, the V gene TRBV6-5; 9 bases fit TRBD2. The CDR3 length is 14 residues. Germline V gene data show CDR1 as MNHEY and CDR2 as SVGAGI. Trimming at V came to 7 bases and at J to 5 bases, leaving 8 bases not matched to a gene. CDR3 loop: CASTYSTSGETQYF. The DNA for the CDR3 is TGTGCCAGCACTTATTCCACTAGCGGGGAGACCCAGTACTTC.

The J gene is TRBJ1-2, the V gene TRBV28, with 9 bases fitting TRBD1. Germline-derived CDR1 and CDR2 are MDHEN and SYDVKM. J gave up 3 bases and V 3 bases, and 5 bases lay outside the gene matches. The CDR3 contains 15 residues. CDR3 sequence: CASSLRTGEDYGYTF. The CDR3 DNA sequence: TGTGCCAGCAGTTTGCGGACAGGGGAAGACTATGGCTACACCTTC.

The rearrangement links TRBV2 to TRBJ1-1, with D possibly being TRBD1 (5 bases). CDR3 size: 12 residues. Germline V lookup: CDR1 SNHLY, CDR2 FYNNEI. V was cut by 7 bases and J by 3 bases, with 9 bases left in between. The CDR3 bases are TGTGCCAGCACGGGGGAGGACACTGAAGCTTTCTTT. Translation gives CASTGEDTEAFF.

Only a few counts were recorded for this clone. CDR3 in DNA: TGTGCCAGTACCCCCCTAAACAGGGACTATGGCTACACCTTC. Translated: CASTPLNRDYGYTF. The chain uses TRBV19 and TRBJ1-2, with a possible D match to TRBD1 (6 bases). Germline CDR1 reads LNHDA; CDR2 reads SQIVND (reference sequence). The CDR3 is 14 residues long. Trimming stripped 7 bases from V and 3 bases from J, with 15 bases between.

The rearrangement links TRBV24-1 to TRBJ2-5; 13 bases are a match to TRBD2. Trimming at V came to 0 bases and at J to 4 bases, leaving 13 bases not matched to a gene. Germline-derived CDR1 and CDR2 are KGHDR and SFDVKD. CDR3 length: 20 residues. CDR3 DNA sequence: TGTGCCACCAGTGATTTGCGACAGGACGAGGGACTAGCGGGGTTAGAGACCCAGTACTTC. Residues: CATSDLRQDEGLAGLETQYF.

The chain has TRBV5-1 and TRBJ2-1, with TRBD2 matching 8 bases. Germline V lookup: CDR1 SGHRS, CDR2 YFSETQ. CDR3 length: 15 residues. The V segment lost 0 bases and the J segment 7 bases; nucleotides outside the gene matches: 6. CDR3 loop: CASSLAGTSGNEQFF. CDR3 nucleotides: TGCGCCAGCAGCTTGGCAGGAACTAGCGGTAATGAGCAGTTCTTC.